One sample yielded the 26 T cell receptor beta chains listed below, sequenced in a study of cytomegalovirus exposure and HLA in healthy donors. A multiplex PCR was run with 60 Vbeta primers and 13 Jbeta primers. Using immunoSEQ multiplex PCR, the repertoire was profiled, and TCRdb retains in-frame clones only, with some absent. The profile covers about 70,000 clones, with around 70% appearing a single time and 10% to 12% taken by the ten largest. The sequenced sample was PBMCs. These receptors were obtained from a human donor in good health.

The V and J genes are TRBV28 and TRBJ2-1; D remains ambiguous. Trimming removed 6 bases from V and 6 bases from J, with 6 bases in between. Per the germline V gene, CDR1 is MDHEN and CDR2 is SYDVKM. This CDR3 is 11 amino acids long. CDR3 nucleotides: TGTGCCAGCAGGGGCTTCAATGAGCAGTTCTTC. Protein: CASRGFNEQFF.

A few counts support this clone. The chain recombines TRBV30 with TRBJ2-3; maybe TRBD2 (5 bases). Germline assignment: CDR1 GTSNPN and CDR2 SVGIG (reference sequence). With 0 bases removed from V and 0 bases from J, the gap between germline ends came to 13 bases. The length of the CDR3 is 16 residues. CDR3 bases: TGTGCCTGGAGTGTAGCCAGCGGCTCTAGCACAGATACGCAGTATTTT. Translation: CAWSVASGSSTDTQYF.

The rearrangement uses TRBV6-1 and TRBJ1-2; no reliable D call. Germline CDR1 reads MNHNS; CDR2 reads SASEGT. The germline V and J ends were trimmed by 10 bases and 4 bases, with 19 bases remaining between them. This CDR3 contains 14 residues. The DNA for the CDR3 is TGTGCCACACTATCTCCCAGCCGGTTCTATGGCTACACCTTC. It yields the protein CATLSPSRFYGYTF.

This chain connects TRBV28 to TRBJ1-2; D is undetermined. CDR1 is MDHEN and CDR2 is SYDVKM in the germline V gene. The CDR3 runs 14 residues. Trimming stripped 4 bases from V and 4 bases from J, with 13 bases between. CDR3 sequence reads: CASSSAGELYGYTF. DNA for the CDR3: TGTGCCAGCAGTTCGGCGGGAGAACTCTATGGCTACACCTTC.

This rearrangement joins TRBV6-1 to TRBJ1-3; D is perhaps TRBD2 (5 bases). The J call may be faulty, since TRBJ2-2 better matches the DNA end. Germline V gene lookup returns CDR1 MNHNS and CDR2 SASEGT. The CDR3 contains 16 residues. The CDR3 sequence is CASSEASRGGAGELFF. The DNA of the CDR3 is TGTGCCAGCAGTGAAGCGTCACGTGGAGGCGCCGGGGAGCTGTTTTTT.

J is TRBJ2-1 and V is TRBV2; weak D call: TRBD2 (6 bases). Germline CDR1 and CDR2: SNHLY and FYNNEI. This CDR3 contains 15 residues. The germline V and J ends were trimmed by 8 bases and 5 bases, with 19 bases remaining between them. DNA of the CDR3: TGTGCCAGCTCCCCAGGTGGGACGGGGGACAATGAGCAGTTCTTC. Its protein product is CASSPGGTGDNEQFF.

The V gene is TRBV13, the J gene TRBJ2-5; 11 bases fit TRBD2. Looked up from germline, CDR1 is PRHDT and CDR2 is FYEKMQ (reference sequence). This CDR3 region has 16 residues. After removal of 1 base from V and 3 bases from J, the junction contained 4 bases not matched to a gene. In nucleotides, the CDR3 is TGTGCCAGCAGCTTAGTAGCGGGAGGGCCAGAAGAGACCCAGTACTTC. This gives the protein CASSLVAGGPEETQYF. Full variable domain (missing parts from reference TRBV13 and TRBJ2-5): AAGVIQSPRHLIKEKRETATLKCYPIPRHDTVYWYQQGPGQDPQFLISFYEKMQSDKGSIPDRFSAQQFSDYHSELNMSSLELGDSALYFCASSLVAGGPEETQYFGPGTRLLVL.

The chain couples TRBV18 to TRBJ2-7; D unresolved. Trimming shortened V by 3 bases and J by 3 bases, and 9 bases separated the two germline ends. This CDR3 is built from 13 residues. Germline CDR1 and CDR2: KGHSH and LQKENI. CDR3 residues: CASSPRKSYEQYF. The CDR3 nucleotides read TGTGCCAGCTCACCGCGGAAGAGCTACGAGCAGTACTTC.

V gene TRBV29-1 combines with J gene TRBJ2-1; D is possibly TRBD2 (6 bases). This CDR3 comprises 16 residues. The V end lost 4 bases, the J end lost 2 bases, and 18 bases lay between the germline ends. Germline CDR1 is SQVTM and CDR2 is ANQGSEA. The DNA of the CDR3 is TGCAGCGTTGGAACCGACTTAGGGGAGGCCTACAATGAGCAGTTCTTC. Translation: CSVGTDLGEAYNEQFF.

The rearrangement joins TRBV9 to TRBJ2-1; 7 bases line up with TRBD2. Germline trimming cut 0 bases from V and 3 bases from J; bases unmatched to any gene: 3. The germline CDR1 and CDR2 sequences are SGDLS and YYNGEE. This CDR3 spans 15 amino acids. The CDR3 region is CASSVGGSLYNEQFF. The CDR3 DNA is TGTGCCAGCAGCGTAGGCGGGAGCCTCTACAATGAGCAGTTCTTC.

The J gene is TRBJ1-1, the V gene TRBV2; no definite D call. V gave up 3 bases and J gave up 0 bases, with 8 bases separating them. Germline V lookup: CDR1 SNHLY, CDR2 FYNNEI. The CDR3 sequence is 14 residues long. The CDR3 is CASSDTVLNTEAFF. Written as DNA, the CDR3 is TGTGCCAGCAGTGATACAGTATTGAACACTGAAGCTTTCTTT.

The V call is TRBV6-1, the J call TRBJ2-4; perhaps TRBD1 as D (5 bases). Germline CDR1 MNHNS, CDR2 SASEGT. Trimming removed 4 bases at V and 1 base at J, with 8 bases between. The CDR3 extends over 14 amino acids. The DNA for the CDR3 is TGTGCCAGCAGTGGACAGTTGGCCAAAAACATTCAGTACTTC. Its protein is CASSGQLAKNIQYF.

The chain's CDR3 is CSGGSGNSYNEQFF. The CDR3 DNA reads TGCAGCGGGGGTAGCGGAAACTCCTACAATGAGCAGTTCTTC. This sequence joins TRBV29-1 and TRBJ2-1; D is possibly TRBD2 (6 bases). The V gene's germline CDR1 is SQVTM and CDR2 ANQGSEA. Trimming left V 7 bases short and J 0 bases short, with 13 bases between. This CDR3 has 14 residues.

The rearrangement uses TRBV14 and TRBJ1-4, with D possibly being TRBD1 (5 bases). The CDR3 runs to 17 residues. Trimming removed 0 bases at V and 6 bases at J, with 17 bases between. Germline V gives CDR1 SGHDN, CDR2 FVKESK. CDR3: CASSQDIGAGLDEKLFF. CDR3 sequence (DNA): TGTGCCAGCAGCCAAGATATAGGAGCAGGGCTTGATGAAAAACTGTTTTTT.

The rearrangement uses TRBV4-2 and TRBJ2-7, with 8 bases fitting TRBD1. This CDR3 contains 15 residues. The V gene end was trimmed by 3 bases and the J gene end by 3 bases; junction bases not matched to a gene: 7. Germline CDR1 and CDR2: LGHNA and YNFKEQ. Written as DNA, the CDR3 is TGTGCCAGCAGCCAGGGGACAGGTAAAGGCTACGAGCAGTACTTC. Amino acids: CASSQGTGKGYEQYF.

The chain employs TRBV6-1 and TRBJ1-1; TRBD1 matches at 9 bases. Germline values: CDR1 MNHNS, CDR2 SASEGT. J was trimmed by 7 bases and V by 6 bases; bases with no gene match: 6. This CDR3 is built from 13 residues. Written as DNA, the CDR3 is TGTGCCAGCAGCGACAGGGGGTTTGATGAAGCTTTCTTT. This gives the protein CASSDRGFDEAFF.

This rearrangement joins TRBV5-1 to TRBJ2-3; 11 nucleotides match TRBD1. Unmatched junction bases numbered 9, after V lost 0 bases and J lost 3 bases. Germline values: CDR1 SGHRS, CDR2 YFSETQ. This CDR3 region has 18 residues. The chain's CDR3 is CASSLDGTGGRATDTQYF. DNA of the CDR3: TGCGCCAGCAGCTTGGACGGGACAGGGGGGAGAGCGACAGATACGCAGTATTTT. The whole variable domain, filled in from reference TRBV5-1 and TRBJ2-3, reads KAGVTQTPRYLIKTRGQQVTLSCSPISGHRSVSWYQQTPGQGLQFLFEYFSETQRNKGNFPGRFSGRQFSNSRSEMNVSTLELGDSALYLCASSLDGTGGRATDTQYFGPGTRLTVL.

The V and J genes are TRBV6-6 and TRBJ2-2; 10 positions agree with TRBD2. Germline V gene data show CDR1 as MNHNY and CDR2 as SVGAGI (reference sequence). The CDR3 covers 16 residues. V was clipped by 7 bases and J by 1 base; unmatched bases: 6. CDR3: CASTLGLAKNTGELFF. Here the CDR3 DNA reads TGTGCCAGCACCCTGGGACTAGCGAAGAACACCGGGGAGCTGTTTTTT.

In its sample, this clone was seen once. The chain combines TRBV25-1 with TRBJ2-7; 11 bases fit TRBD2. Losses at the gene ends were 5 bases for V and 4 bases for J; bases not matched to a gene: 10. This CDR3 is 16 amino acids long. CDR1 and CDR2 from the germline V gene are MGHDK and SYGVNS. Written as DNA, the CDR3 is TGTGCCAGCAGTCCCCCGAGGCTAGCGGGAGGATACGAGCAGTACTTC. Protein product: CASSPPRLAGGYEQYF.

This clone was detected a few times. The chain has TRBV7-9 and TRBJ2-1; possible D gene TRBD1, 5 bases. From germline, CDR1 is SEHNR and CDR2 FQNEAQ (reference sequence). The CDR3 has 18 residues. V lost 0 bases, J lost 0 bases, and 15 bases lay in between. As DNA, the CDR3 is TGTGCCAGCAGCTTAGCGTCAGGGTCCTTACACTCCTACAATGAGCAGTTCTTC. This translates into CASSLASGSLHSYNEQFF.

The rearrangement joins TRBV2 to TRBJ2-5; 10 bases agree with TRBD1. V lost 7 bases to trimming and J lost 4 bases; unmatched junction nucleotides: 6. CDR1 is SNHLY, CDR2 FYNNEI, per germline. CDR3 length equals 14 residues. The CDR3 loop is CASIGTGVAETQYF. The DNA for the CDR3 is TGTGCCAGCATCGGGACAGGGGTTGCAGAGACCCAGTACTTC.

V usage is TRBV25-1 and J usage is TRBJ2-1; 10 positions match TRBD2. Unmatched junction bases numbered 7, after V lost 4 bases and J lost 1 base. The V gene's germline CDR1 is MGHDK and CDR2 SYGVNS. The CDR3 runs 17 residues. The DNA of the CDR3 is TGTGCCAGCAGTGGGGGGAGCGGGAGGGAATCCTACAATGAGCAGTTCTTC. The encoded protein is CASSGGSGRESYNEQFF.

The chain recombines TRBV5-1 with TRBJ1-1; TRBD1 might be the D (6 bases). CDR3 length: 14 amino acids. CDR1 and CDR2 (germline): SGHRS, YFSETQ. Trimming took off 5 bases at V and 5 bases at J, with 16 bases between the two ends. The CDR3 spells CASSFYPGHTEAFF. The CDR3 nucleotides are TGCGCCAGCAGTTTCTACCCGGGACATACTGAAGCTTTCTTT. The full variable domain, completed using reference TRBV5-1 and TRBJ1-1, is KAGVTQTPRYLIKTRGQQVTLSCSPISGHRSVSWYQQTPGQGLQFLFEYFSETQRNKGNFPGRFSGRQFSNSRSEMNVSTLELGDSALYLCASSFYPGHTEAFFGQGTRLTVV.

Notes on this clone: The junction departs from the called germline gene at one end, perhaps through a read error. The CDR3 is CASSPGTSGRSYEEYF. The CDR3 nucleotides read TGTGCCAGCTCACCAGGGACTAGCGGGAGGTCCTACGAGGAGTACTTC. This chain uses TRBV18 with TRBJ2-7; 15 bases line up with TRBD2. CDR1 KGHSH and CDR2 LQKENI come from the germline V gene. The CDR3 runs 16 residues. The whole variable domain, remainder taken from reference TRBV18 and TRBJ2-7, is NAGVMQNPRHLVRRRGQEARLRCSPMKGHSHVYWYRQLPEEGLKFMVYLQKENIIDESGMPKERFSAEFPKEGPSILRIQQVVRGDSAAYFCASSPGTSGRSYEEYFGPGTRLTVT.

The CDR3 sequence: CASSLEAGDANEQFF. CDR3 in DNA: TGTGCCAGCAGCTTAGAAGCGGGAGATGCCAATGAGCAGTTCTTC. The V call is TRBV11-3, the J call TRBJ2-1, with 8 positions matching TRBD2. Germline CDR1 reads SGHNT; CDR2 reads YENEEA. This CDR3 is built from 15 residues. J gave up 6 bases and V 0 bases, and 4 bases lay outside the gene matches.

This sequence joins TRBV13 and TRBJ1-1, with D unclear. V lost 0 bases and J 3 bases, leaving 17 bases between the germline ends. Germline CDR1 reads PRHDT; CDR2 reads FYEKMQ (reference sequence). The CDR3 has 17 residues. The CDR3 spells CASSLGLYEAPDTEAFF. CDR3 nucleotides: TGTGCCAGCAGCTTAGGCCTCTACGAGGCACCCGACACTGAAGCTTTCTTT. Combining the CDR3 with reference TRBV13 and TRBJ1-1 gives the whole variable domain AAGVIQSPRHLIKEKRETATLKCYPIPRHDTVYWYQQGPGQDPQFLISFYEKMQSDKGSIPDRFSAQQFSDYHSELNMSSLELGDSALYFCASSLGLYEAPDTEAFFGQGTRLTVV.